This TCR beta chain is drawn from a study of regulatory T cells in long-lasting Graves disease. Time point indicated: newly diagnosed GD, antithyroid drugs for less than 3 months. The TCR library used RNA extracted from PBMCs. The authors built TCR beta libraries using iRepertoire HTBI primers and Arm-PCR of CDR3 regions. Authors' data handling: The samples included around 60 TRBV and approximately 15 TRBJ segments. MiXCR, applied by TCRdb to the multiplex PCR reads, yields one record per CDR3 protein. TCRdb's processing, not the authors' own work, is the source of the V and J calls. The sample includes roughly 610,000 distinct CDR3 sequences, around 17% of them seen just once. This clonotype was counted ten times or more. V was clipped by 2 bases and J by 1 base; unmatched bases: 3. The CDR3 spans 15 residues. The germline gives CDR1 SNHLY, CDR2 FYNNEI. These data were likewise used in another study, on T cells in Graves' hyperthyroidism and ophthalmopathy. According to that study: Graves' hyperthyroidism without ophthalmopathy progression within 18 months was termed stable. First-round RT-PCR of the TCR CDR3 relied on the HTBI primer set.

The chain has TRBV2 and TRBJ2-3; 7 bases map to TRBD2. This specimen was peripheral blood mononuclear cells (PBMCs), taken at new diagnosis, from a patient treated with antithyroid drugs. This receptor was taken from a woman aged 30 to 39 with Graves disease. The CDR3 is CASSELAGGTDTQYF. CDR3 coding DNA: TGTGCCAGCAGTGAACTGGCGGGAGGCACAGATACGCAGTATTTT.